The sequence of this T cell receptor beta chain was determined in a study of T cell responses to AZD1222 COVID-19 vaccine. Study results and limitations: In a largely white British group with more females than males, clonal diversity was possibly underestimated. The span of vaccine-associated CD4 TCRs extended across spike, with dominance at 160-218 and 743-854.

V trimming: 5 bases; J trimming: 14 bases; junction bases outside the gene matches: 6. CDR3 length: 12 amino acids. The germline V gene has CDR1 LGHDT and CDR2 YNNKEL (reference sequence). Sequencing used immunoSEQ multiplex PCR; TCRdb keeps in-frame clones, though not all of them. In the table there are under 95,000 clones, about 90% of which are singletons. As regards this clone: The antigen is undetermined.

The sample consisted of peripheral blood, taken 28 days after the second AZD1222 dose. The rearrangement joins TRBV3-1 (or the pseudogene TRBV3-2) to TRBJ2-1, with 10 nucleotides matching TRBD1. The receptor was isolated from an adult who received the AZD1222 COVID-19 vaccine. The CDR3 here is CASSSGGTGEFF. In DNA form, the CDR3 reads TGTGCCAGCAGCTCCGGAGGGACAGGGGAGTTCTTC.